The 13 T cell receptor beta chains in this list originate from one sample, sequenced in a study of T cells after yellow fever vaccination (dated by TCRdb to between 2018 and 2021). In the paper's terms, the treatment or condition label means: live attenuated yellow fever vaccine strain. The library was made by 5' RACE. Instrument used: Illumina HiSeq 2500. TCRdb redid the processing of the public reads, applying fastp at Q25 and MiXCR, and retained in-frame beta chains. Records with the same CDR3 protein are collapsed into one entry carrying the most frequent genes and DNA. For this sample the table gives some 110,000 distinct CDR3 sequences, of which 7% to 8.5% were detected only once. The ten largest clones take up 25% of the sample. The sequences come from CD8+ T cells sorted from PBMCs, collected 45 days after the yellow fever booster vaccination. These receptors were collected from a young man who received the YFV17D yellow fever vaccine.

This clonotype was detected a few times. The V call is TRBV4-3, the J call TRBJ2-2; TRBD2 matches 8 bases. This CDR3 spans 16 amino acids. The germline V gene encodes CDR1 LGHNA and CDR2 YSLEER. Trimming cost V 0 bases and J 3 bases; bases outside gene matches: 3. The CDR3 DNA is TGCGCCAGCAGCCAAGAACTAGCGGCCTACACCGGGGAGCTGTTTTTT. It codes for CASSQELAAYTGELFF.

This clonotype has at least ten counts. The J gene is TRBJ1-2, the V gene TRBV4-3; no clear D. CDR3 length: 18 amino acids. V shed 1 base and J shed 4 bases, with 22 bases lying between them. Germline lookup yields CDR1 LGHNA and CDR2 YSLEER. The DNA of the CDR3 is TGCGCCAGCAGCCAAGGCGGTCAAGAGCTGCCCAGCGGCTATGGCTACACCTTC. This gives the protein CASSQGGQELPSGYGYTF.

This clonotype was counted at least ten times. V gene TRBV5-6 combines with J gene TRBJ2-1, with 7 nucleotides matching TRBD1. This CDR3 spans 15 amino acids. Per germline, CDR1 SGHDT and CDR2 YYEEEE. The trim removed 3 bases at V and 8 bases at J, leaving 11 bases unmatched. The CDR3 region is CASSSPHRGFDEQFF. CDR3 coding DNA: TGTGCCAGCAGCTCGCCTCACAGGGGTTTCGATGAGCAGTTCTTC.

This clonotype has a count of ten or more. This chain links TRBV10-2 with TRBJ2-7, with D unclear. The CDR3 extends over 13 amino acids. V lost 3 bases to trimming and J lost 0 bases, with 6 bases between them. The germline gives CDR1 WSHSY, CDR2 SAAADI. The CDR3 DNA reads as TGCGCCAGCAGTGATATAGCCTCCTACGAGCAGTACTTC. Residues: CASSDIASYEQYF.

This clonotype has a count of ten or more. The gene calls are TRBV20-1 and TRBJ2-5; D is ambiguous. Germline V CDR1 and CDR2: DFQATT, SNEGSKA (reference sequence). CDR3 length: 15 amino acids. V lost 3 bases to trimming and J lost 1 base, with 15 bases between them. The CDR3 protein is CSASVWTAGQETQYF. CDR3 DNA: TGCAGTGCTAGTGTTTGGACGGCAGGCCAAGAGACCCAGTACTTC.

This clonotype has at least ten counts. The gene calls are TRBV20-1 and TRBJ2-7, with TRBD2 matching 7 bases. After removal of 5 bases from V and 0 bases from J, the junction contained 10 bases not matched to a gene. Looked up from germline, CDR1 is DFQATT and CDR2 is SNEGSKA (reference sequence). This CDR3 contains 15 residues. The CDR3 DNA reads as TGCAGTGCTGGATCAAGCGGGGATAGCTCCTACGAGCAGTACTTC. The encoded protein is CSAGSSGDSSYEQYF.

This clonotype appeared many times. The chain has TRBV12-3 or TRBV12-4 and TRBJ2-7; 11 bases line up with TRBD2. The ends lost 5 bases at V and 6 bases at J; junction bases unmatched: 12. The CDR3 is 16 residues long. The CDR3 loop reads CASSPQGLAGGSEQYF. CDR3 bases: TGTGCCAGCAGTCCACAGGGGCTAGCGGGAGGCTCCGAGCAGTACTTC.

This clonotype was detected ten times or more. The J gene is TRBJ2-7, the V gene TRBV5-1, with 8 bases lining up with TRBD2. J was trimmed by 4 bases and V by 5 bases; bases with no gene match: 5. Per the germline V gene, CDR1 is SGHRS and CDR2 is YFSETQ. CDR3 length: 13 residues. The chain's CDR3 is CASRREGLYEQYF. CDR3 sequence (DNA): TGCGCCAGCAGACGGGAGGGCCTGTACGAGCAGTACTTC.

This clonotype came up many times. This sequence joins TRBV12-3 or TRBV12-4 and TRBJ2-7, with D possibly called TRBD1 or TRBD2 (5 bases each). V was clipped by 5 bases and J by 6 bases, with 11 bases between them. The CDR3 extends over 12 amino acids. This chain's CDR3 is CASSTGGGEQYF. CDR3 nucleotide sequence: TGTGCCAGCAGTACCGGTGGGGGCGAGCAGTACTTC.

Ten or more counts support this clonotype. The V and J genes are TRBV27 and TRBJ2-5; 8 bases are a match to TRBD2. V lost 5 bases, J lost 4 bases, and 9 bases stayed unmatched. Germline V CDR1 and CDR2: MNHEY, SMNVEV (reference sequence). There are 15 residues in the CDR3. The DNA for the CDR3 is TGTGCCAGCAGTGGTTCAGCGGGGGCCGGAGAGACCCAGTACTTC. It is translated as CASSGSAGAGETQYF.

This clonotype has at least ten counts. The chain couples TRBV7-7 to TRBJ2-2, with D perhaps TRBD1 (5 bases). The germline V gene encodes CDR1 SSHAT and CDR2 FNYEAQ (reference sequence). The CDR3 runs 14 residues. The germline V and J ends were trimmed by 1 base and 4 bases, with 7 bases remaining between them. Written as DNA, the CDR3 is TGTGCCAGCAGCTTAGGGACACTCACCGGGGAGCTGTTTTTT. Translated, it gives CASSLGTLTGELFF.

This clonotype was detected ten times or more. V usage is TRBV9 and J usage is TRBJ2-7, with 9 positions matching TRBD2. The CDR3 length is 15 residues. V lost 0 bases, J lost 4 bases, and 5 bases stayed unmatched. Germline CDR1 reads SGDLS; CDR2 reads YYNGEE. CDR3 in DNA: TGTGCCAGCAGCGTAGAACTAGCGGGTTCTTACGAGCAGTACTTC. This codes for CASSVELAGSYEQYF.

This clonotype was counted between two and nine times. V and J are TRBV15 and TRBJ1-2, with 8 bases aligning to TRBD1. With V trimmed by 0 bases and J by 0 bases, 3 bases remained unmatched. In germline, CDR1 is LNHNV, CDR2 YYDKDF (reference sequence). The CDR3 has 16 amino acids. CDR3 bases: TGTGCCACCAGCAGAGACAGGACAGGGACTAACTATGGCTACACCTTC. It translates to CATSRDRTGTNYGYTF.